This T cell receptor (beta chain) was found in a study of blood T cell repertoires in COVID-19. Across about two dozen US areas, participants ranged in age from roughly 18 to 95 years. CDR1 and CDR2 from the germline V gene are SGDLS and YYNGEE. There are 14 residues in the CDR3. Unmatched junction bases numbered 4, after V lost 4 bases and J lost 4 bases. Data came from immunoSEQ multiplex PCR; TCRdb stores just in-frame clones and leaves some out. Among 250,000 or so clones listed, around 85% were seen once. Sequencing was carried out using PBMCs or T cells enriched from blood (not recorded which). This sequence joins TRBV9 and TRBJ2-2; 7 bases match TRBD2. The sequence came from a woman aged 45-65 years who had recovered from COVID-19. CDR3 amino acids: CASSRDYGTGELFF. In DNA, the CDR3 is TGTGCCAGCAGCCGGGACTATGGCACCGGGGAGCTGTTTTTT.